This TCR beta chain comes out of a study of T cells expressing NK-cell markers. Study summary: The authors sequenced eight donors, of whom seven were HCMV-seropositive and one was seronegative.

Per germline, CDR1 GTSNPN and CDR2 SVGIG (reference sequence). This CDR3 comprises 12 residues. Libraries used 5'RACE template switching adding universal primer site and UMIs. For each CDR3 protein, TCRdb gives one entry from its re-call of the 5' RACE reads, without DNA. The sample totals just under 150,000 distinct CDR3 sequences; its top ten clones hold more than 10%. This rearrangement joins TRBV30 to TRBJ2-3; the TCRdb call, TRBD1, lacks DNA for checking. Sequencing was done on a sample of blood T cells: a sorted CD56 or NKG2C T cell subset, CD4+ or CD8+ T cells, or bulk PBMC T cells (not recorded which). The sequence derives from a man in his late teens or twenties in good health. CDR3 sequence: CAQGPTGDTQYF.